A selection of T cell receptor beta chains follows, all from one sample in a study of T-cell reconstitution after alpha-beta-depleted transplantation in children. TCRdb re-called the PCR reads with MiXCR, one entry per CDR3 protein. The table lists around 450,000 distinct CDR3 sequences, under 20% of them singletons, with approximately 28% in the top ten. Sequenced material: PBMCs, mostly from graft donor cells, taken 360 days after TCRalphabeta/CD19-depleted stem cell transplant. These receptors were obtained from a boy younger than two who had a stem cell transplant for Wiskott-Aldrich syndrome, so the T cells may come from the graft donor. Each CDR3 is given with its conserved first and last residue. The listing skips clone size in some rows; elsewhere it reads once, few, many or a size class.

clone_size | v_call | cdr3_aa
many | TRBV12-3/TRBV12-4 | CASSPSAGMYEQYF
few | TRBV29-1 | CSVKGPRTLLTDTQYF
- | TRBV11-2 | CASSPRLAGEVGYYEQYF
- | TRBV5-1 | CASSIGQTDTQYF
- | TRBV19 | CASSPHQGALNEQYF
few | TRBV12-3/TRBV12-4 | CASSLPGRNSPLHF
- | TRBV3-1 | CASSQDLVLSSYNEQFF
- | TRBV12-3/TRBV12-4 | CASSLDRSRETQYF
few | TRBV18 | CASSQAGRNQPQHF
few | TRBV29-1 | CSVEDTGGSYEQYF
few | TRBV12-3/TRBV12-4 | CASSLDQGDRAFF
- | TRBV5-1 | CASSSGLAHTDTQYF
few | TRBV7-9 | CASSYRTGSGFGAFF
- | TRBV5-5 | CASSTTGTSFYEQYF
many | TRBV6-5 | CASSYSYGSSTDTQYF
few | TRBV11-3 | CASSGPTSGRFADTQYF
- | TRBV5-1 | CASSFRDTNYGYTF
- | TRBV19 | CASSILLAGGSEQFF
many | TRBV12-3/TRBV12-4 | CASSLPKETQYF
many | TRBV4-1 | CASSHRLAAQETQYF
once | TRBV20-1 | CSARGAGGGPGSETQYF
- | TRBV12-3/TRBV12-4 | CASSLKRTSTDTQYF
- | TRBV20-1 | CSASTTPVYTQYF
once | TRBV12-3/TRBV12-4 | CASSLRRYGYTF
few | TRBV24-1 | CATGTSGSINEQFF
- | TRBV5-1 | CASSFSGSKNNEQFF
few | TRBV2 | CASISTGPSSYNEQFF
few | TRBV12-3/TRBV12-4 | CASSFMAGGADTQYF
few | TRBV18 | CASSINGRTGYEQYF
few | TRBV5-1 | CASSFGTVDEKLFF
- | TRBV7-9 | CASSLGQGGKNIQYF
few | TRBV10-3 | CAISYGLAGDPYNEQFF
few | TRBV7-9 | CASSDDRAKGTQYF
- | TRBV4-3 | CASSHDSQGADTQYF
few | TRBV28 | CASSSWTGRVETQYF
- | TRBV6-5 | CASSYLGSGGKLFF
- | TRBV11-2 | CASSSISLRRYWDNEQFF
- | TRBV18 | CASSPGLLGIGELFF
- | TRBV4-2 | CASSQDGQLEKLFF
- | TRBV3-1 | CASSQDKTQPQHF
many | TRBV5-1 | CASSSGTLGTDTQYF
- | TRBV5-6 | CASSLALAGVDSTDTQYF
few | TRBV7-2 | CASGRGARSSYNEQFF
once | TRBV5-5 | CASSLLGLHHEQYF
- | TRBV20-1 | CSATGSEQFF
- | TRBV5-1 | CASTPEVDTGELFF
- | TRBV12-3/TRBV12-4 | CASRQRTGSRFNSPLHF
few | TRBV7-2 | CASSLGQKYTEAFF
few | TRBV30 | CAWSQGADTQYF
few | TRBV19 | CASSDLGNHYNEQFF
few | TRBV6-2/TRBV6-3 | CASTPSGSLHNEQFF
few | TRBV20-1 | CSASAPAQKASEQYF
- | TRBV25-1 | CASSTWTGFNYGYTF
few | TRBV16 | CASSQLNSAIREQYF
many | TRBV7-2 | CASSLVRYSGNEQFF